A single sample gave rise to the 23 T cell receptor beta chains below, sequenced in a study of T-cell reconstitution after alpha-beta-depleted transplantation in children (dated by TCRdb to about 2016). The sample's treatment or condition label, in plain terms: allogeneic hematopoietic cell transplantation with graft depleted of TCRalphabeta T cells and CD19 B cells. Receptors were amplified or captured by PCR. The sample was run on an Illumina HiSeq 2500. To normalize quantification of the TCRbeta repertoire, the TCR libraries were built with molecular barcoding that relied on unique molecular identifiers. Using fastp trimming at Q25 and MiXCR clonotype assembly, TCRdb reanalyzed the public sequencing data and kept in-frame beta chains. Rows with one shared CDR3 protein collapse into an entry with the most common genes and DNA. The sample contains about 490,000 distinct CDR3 sequences, roughly a tenth of them found a single time. Roughly 2.1% of the sample is held by the ten biggest clonotypes.

The sample in question was PBMCs, obtained before TCRalphabeta/CD19-depleted stem cell transplant. Receptors originate from a child younger than 10 with inherited bone marrow failure, due to receive a stem cell transplant.

This clonotype came up many times. The chain couples TRBV10-3 to TRBJ2-7; D is unresolved. The germline V and J ends were trimmed by 0 bases and 7 bases, with 7 bases remaining between them. Germline CDR1 ENHRY, CDR2 SYGVKD. This CDR3 contains 12 residues. In nucleotides, the CDR3 is TGTGCCATCAGTGAGTCACGGTGGGAGCAGTACTTC. Protein product: CAISESRWEQYF.

This clonotype was detected ten times or more. V and J are TRBV10-2 and TRBJ1-5; D gene ambiguous. V was trimmed by 4 bases and J by 5 bases, leaving 9 bases between them. The germline CDR1 and CDR2 sequences are WSHSY and SAAADI. This CDR3 spans 13 amino acids. CDR3: CASSAQRDQPQHF. The CDR3 bases are TGCGCCAGCAGTGCTCAGCGAGATCAGCCCCAGCATTTT.

This clonotype was observed a handful of times. The genes are TRBV28 and TRBJ2-7; no definite D call. Germline V CDR1 and CDR2: MDHEN, SYDVKM. The CDR3 is 17 residues long. Trimming removed 6 bases at V and 1 base at J, with 22 bases between. CDR3 amino acids: CASRPSSLAASSYEQYF. As DNA, the CDR3 is TGTGCCAGCAGGCCCTCCTCTTTAGCAGCCTCTTCCTACGAGCAGTACTTC.

This clonotype was seen repeatedly, ten times or more. This rearrangement joins TRBV20-1 to TRBJ2-1; 7 positions agree with TRBD1. J was trimmed by 3 bases and V by 1 base; bases with no gene match: 12. Germline V lookup: CDR1 DFQATT, CDR2 SNEGSKA (reference sequence). The CDR3 sequence is 17 residues long. The CDR3, as DNA: TGCAGTGCTAGAGTGAGACAGGGAGTACCCAACTACAATGAGCAGTTCTTC. Translated: CSARVRQGVPNYNEQFF.

This clonotype has only a few counts. V usage is TRBV20-1 and J usage is TRBJ1-5; 7 positions match TRBD1. Trimming took 6 bases from V and 7 from J; bases not matched to a gene: 9. The CDR3 length is 13 residues. Germline values: CDR1 DFQATT, CDR2 SNEGSKA (reference sequence). CDR3 bases: TGCAGTGCGACGACAGGGCTGCTACAGCCCCAGCATTTT. The encoded protein is CSATTGLLQPQHF.

Of note for this clonotype: A much larger clone differs from this one at a single base, so this may be a read error. The chain is built from TRBV19 and TRBJ2-5; D ambiguous. This CDR3 has 9 residues. Germline loops: CDR1 LNHDA, CDR2 SQIVND (reference sequence). V gave up 9 bases and J gave up 7 bases, with 6 bases separating them. Written as DNA, the CDR3 is TGTGCCAGCCGCGGGACCCAGTACTTC. Its translation is CASRGTQYF.

Many counts were recorded for this clonotype. The rearrangement links TRBV20-1 to TRBJ2-1; 13 positions match TRBD2. Per the germline V gene, CDR1 is DFQATT and CDR2 is SNEGSKA (reference sequence). There are 18 residues in the CDR3. V lost 0 bases, J lost 6 bases, and 11 bases stayed unmatched. As DNA, the CDR3 is TGCAGTGCTAGAGATCTGCAAAAACTAGCGGGAGGGCGCAATGAGCAGTTCTTC. Its translation is CSARDLQKLAGGRNEQFF.

In regard to this clonotype: A much larger clone lies one base from this, so it may be a read error. The chain uses TRBV6-1 and TRBJ2-1; perhaps TRBD2 as D (7 bases). The CDR3 contains 15 residues. From germline, CDR1 is MNHNS and CDR2 SASEGT. Trimming cost V 7 bases and J 7 bases, with 20 bases left between them. CDR3 loop: CASNNQAGHLNEQFF. CDR3 sequence (DNA): TGTGCCAGCAACAACCAAGCGGGACATTTAAATGAGCAGTTCTTC.

J is TRBJ2-3 and V is TRBV4-1, with 14 positions matching TRBD2. With 1 base clipped from V and 1 base from J, the junction kept 13 bases outside the gene matches. The CDR3 is 21 residues long. The germline CDR1 and CDR2 sequences are MGHRA and YSYEKL. The CDR3 nucleotides are TGCGCCAGCAGCCAAGGACCGGGACTAGCGGGAGTACGTCCGGGCACAGATACGCAGTATTTT. Its protein product is CASSQGPGLAGVRPGTDTQYF.

Worth noting for this clonotype: Possible read error: a much larger clone is one base away. This chain uses TRBV6-5 with TRBJ2-7; TRBD1 agrees at 7 bases. The CDR3 sequence is 15 residues long. J was trimmed by 4 bases and V by 4 bases; bases with no gene match: 10. CDR1 is MNHEY and CDR2 is SVGAGI in the germline V gene. CDR3 DNA: TGTGCCAGCAGTTCCCCGGGACAGAGGGTGTACGAGCAGTACTTC. This codes for CASSSPGQRVYEQYF.

This clonotype has only a few counts. DNA of the CDR3: TGTGCCAGCAGCCCGGGACAGGCCTATGGCTACACCTTC. It yields the protein CASSPGQAYGYTF. V usage is TRBV7-8 and J usage is TRBJ1-2; 8 bases agree with TRBD1. The CDR3 spans 13 residues. Germline values: CDR1 SGHVS, CDR2 FQNEAQ. Trimming cost V 5 bases and J 4 bases; bases outside gene matches: 3.

With regard to this clonotype: Compared with germline, one end of the junction differs, possibly owing to a read error. The rearrangement links TRBV27 to TRBJ2-7; 8 nucleotides align to TRBD1. The CDR3 runs 18 residues. The germline CDR1 and CDR2 sequences are MNHEY and SMNVEV (reference sequence). Here the CDR3 DNA reads TGTGCCAGCAGTTTATCGGGGAGGAGACAGGGGATTTCCTGCGAGCAGTACTTC. Its protein product is CASSLSGRRQGISCEQYF.

This clonotype was found many times. CDR3 nucleotide sequence: TGTGCCAGCAGCCCAAAGGCTGGGATCCGAGAGACCCAGTACTTC. Translation gives CASSPKAGIRETQYF. The gene calls are TRBV12-3 or TRBV12-4 and TRBJ2-5; no clear D. The V end lost 6 bases, the J end lost 4 bases, and 18 bases lay between the germline ends. The CDR3 totals 15 residues.

This clonotype was seen ten or more times. This rearrangement joins TRBV9 to TRBJ2-7; D not resolved. Trimming removed 0 bases from V and 1 base from J, with 5 bases in between. CDR3 length equals 13 residues. The germline gives CDR1 SGDLS, CDR2 YYNGEE. This chain's CDR3 is CASSVGISYEQYF. In nucleotides, the CDR3 is TGTGCCAGCAGCGTAGGGATATCCTACGAGCAGTACTTC.

This clonotype was counted at least ten times. J is TRBJ1-2 and V is TRBV29-1, with 7 bases fitting TRBD1. V lost 7 bases and J lost 5; bases outside the gene matches: 10. CDR1 is SQVTM, CDR2 ANQGSEA, per germline. The CDR3 contains 13 residues. The CDR3 loop is CSAAGTELYGYTF. The CDR3 nucleotides are TGCAGCGCCGCGGGGACAGAACTATATGGCTACACCTTC.

In the case of this clonotype: Germline and junction disagree at one end, which may indicate a read error. The chain joins TRBV7-6 to TRBJ2-7, with D perhaps matching TRBD1 or TRBD2 (6 bases each). Germline V CDR1 and CDR2: SGHVS, FNYEAQ. The CDR3 extends over 13 amino acids. DNA of the CDR3: TGTGCCAGCAGCCCCGGGGGCCCCTACGACCAGTACTTC. This translates into CASSPGGPYDQYF.

With regard to this clonotype: This may stem from a read error, because a much larger clone lies one nucleotide away. This CDR3 reads CAISELLAGISSTYNDQFF. DNA for the CDR3: TGTGCCATCAGTGAGCTGCTAGCCGGGATCTCGTCGACCTACAATGACCAGTTCTTC. The genes are TRBV10-3 and TRBJ2-1; D is possibly TRBD2 (5 bases). The CDR3 has 19 amino acids. From germline, CDR1 is ENHRY and CDR2 SYGVKD.

This clonotype was recorded many times. The chain has TRBV12-3 or TRBV12-4 and TRBJ2-7; D gene ambiguous. Trimming left V 6 bases short and J 3 bases short, with 9 bases between. The CDR3 loop spans 12 amino acids. The CDR3 is CASSRMGYEQYF. The CDR3 DNA is TGTGCCAGCAGCCGAATGGGCTACGAGCAGTACTTC.

The chain couples TRBV13 to TRBJ2-7, with a tentative D call TRBD1 (6 bases). V was cut by 5 bases and J by 3 bases, with 14 bases left in between. This CDR3 region has 14 residues. Germline CDR1 is PRHDT and CDR2 is FYEKMQ (reference sequence). The CDR3 DNA sequence: TGTGCCAGCAGCCTGCGGACAGAACACTACGAGCAGTACTTC. It yields the protein CASSLRTEHYEQYF.

This clonotype was counted ten times or more. The rearrangement links TRBV6-2 or TRBV6-3 to TRBJ2-7; no clear D gene. This CDR3 region has 12 residues. The germline CDR1 and CDR2 sequences are MNHEY and SVGEGT. Trimming stripped 2 bases from V and 6 bases from J, with 8 bases between. The CDR3 sequence: CASSYRTSEQYF. Written as DNA, the CDR3 is TGTGCCAGCAGTTACCGGACCAGCGAGCAGTACTTC.

This clonotype was detected ten times or more. CDR3 nucleotides: TGTGCCAGCAGTGAAGCCGGAGGGTCGATCGGGTTCTTC. Translation gives CASSEAGGSIGFF. The V call is TRBV25-1, the J call TRBJ2-1, with D possibly matching TRBD2 (6 bases). From germline, CDR1 is MGHDK and CDR2 SYGVNS. V gave up 2 bases and J gave up 15 bases, with 17 bases separating them. The CDR3 extends over 13 amino acids.

Ten or more counts support this clonotype. The chain is built from TRBV7-2 and TRBJ1-3; D uncertain. Germline-derived CDR1 and CDR2 are SGHTA and FQGNSA. The CDR3 contains 13 residues. V dropped 6 bases and J dropped 0 bases, with 6 bases sitting between them. The CDR3 DNA is TGTGCCAGCAGACGTACCTCTGGAAACACCATATATTTT. Its translation is CASRRTSGNTIYF.

This clonotype showed up many times. This sequence joins TRBV7-9 and TRBJ2-1; D possibly corresponds to TRBD1 (6 bases). This CDR3 spans 15 amino acids. Deletions cut 4 bases from V and 3 bases from J, with 13 bases between. CDR1 SEHNR and CDR2 FQNEAQ come from the germline V gene (reference sequence). DNA of the CDR3: TGTGCCAGCAGCTCCTCAGGGGCCGTCTACAATGAGCAGTTCTTC. It is translated as CASSSSGAVYNEQFF.